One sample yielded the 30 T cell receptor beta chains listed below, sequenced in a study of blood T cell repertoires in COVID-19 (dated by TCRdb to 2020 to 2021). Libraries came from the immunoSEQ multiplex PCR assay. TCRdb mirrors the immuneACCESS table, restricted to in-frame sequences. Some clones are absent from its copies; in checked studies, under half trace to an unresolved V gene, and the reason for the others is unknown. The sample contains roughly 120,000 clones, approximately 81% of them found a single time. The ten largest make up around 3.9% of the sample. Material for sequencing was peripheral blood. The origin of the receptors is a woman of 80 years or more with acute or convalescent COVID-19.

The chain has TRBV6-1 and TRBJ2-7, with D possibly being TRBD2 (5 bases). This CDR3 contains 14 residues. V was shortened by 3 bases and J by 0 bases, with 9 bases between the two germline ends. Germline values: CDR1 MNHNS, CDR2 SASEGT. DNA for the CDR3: TGTGCCAGCAGTGATTTGGGGAGCTCCTACGAGCAGTACTTC. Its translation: CASSDLGSSYEQYF.

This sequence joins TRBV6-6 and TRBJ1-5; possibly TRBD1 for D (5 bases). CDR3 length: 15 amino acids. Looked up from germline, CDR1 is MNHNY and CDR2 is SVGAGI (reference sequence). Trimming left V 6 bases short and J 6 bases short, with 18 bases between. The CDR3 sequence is CASSQTLAGRQPQHF. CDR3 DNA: TGTGCCAGCAGCCAGACCCTCGCAGGGCGTCAGCCCCAGCATTTT.

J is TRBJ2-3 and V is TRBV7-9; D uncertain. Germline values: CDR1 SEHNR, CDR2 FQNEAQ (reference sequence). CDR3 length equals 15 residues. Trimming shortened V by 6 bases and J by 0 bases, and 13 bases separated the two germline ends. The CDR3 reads CASSSSTASTDTQYF. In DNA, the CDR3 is TGTGCCAGCAGTTCCAGCACAGCTAGCACAGATACGCAGTATTTT.

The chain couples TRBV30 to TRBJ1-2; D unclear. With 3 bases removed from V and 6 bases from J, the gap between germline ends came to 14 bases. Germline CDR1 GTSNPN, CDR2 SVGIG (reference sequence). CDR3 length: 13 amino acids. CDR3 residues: CAWRGSARNGYTF. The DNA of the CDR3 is TGTGCCTGGAGGGGGAGTGCTAGGAATGGCTACACCTTC.

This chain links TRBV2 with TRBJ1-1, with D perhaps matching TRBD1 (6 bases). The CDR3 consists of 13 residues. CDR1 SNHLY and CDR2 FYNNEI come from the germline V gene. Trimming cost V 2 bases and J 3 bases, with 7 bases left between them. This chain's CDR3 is CASSENRDTEAFF. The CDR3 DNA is TGTGCCAGCAGTGAAAACAGGGACACTGAAGCTTTCTTT.

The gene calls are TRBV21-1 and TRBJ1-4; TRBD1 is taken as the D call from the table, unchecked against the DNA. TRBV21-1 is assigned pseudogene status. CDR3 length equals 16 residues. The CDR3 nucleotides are TGTGCCAGCAGACAACCCCCGGACAGGCGCCATGAAAAACTGTTTTTT. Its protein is CASRQPPDRRHEKLFF.

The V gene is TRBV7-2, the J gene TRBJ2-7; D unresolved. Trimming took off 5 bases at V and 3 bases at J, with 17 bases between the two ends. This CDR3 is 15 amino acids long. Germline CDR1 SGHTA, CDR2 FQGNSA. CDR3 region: CASSTRPQANYEQYF. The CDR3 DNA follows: TGTGCCAGCAGCACCCGGCCCCAGGCAAACTACGAGCAGTACTTC. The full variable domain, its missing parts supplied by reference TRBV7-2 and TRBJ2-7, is GAGVSQSPSNKVTEKGKDVELRCDPISGHTALYWYRQSLGQGLEFLIYFQGNSAPDKSGLPSDRFSAERTGGSVSTLTIQRTQQEDSAVYLCASSTRPQANYEQYFGPGTRLTVT.

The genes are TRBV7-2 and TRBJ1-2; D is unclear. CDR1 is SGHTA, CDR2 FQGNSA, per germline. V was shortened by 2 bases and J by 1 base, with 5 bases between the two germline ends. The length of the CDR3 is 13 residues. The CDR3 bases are TGTGCCAGCAGCTTAAACAATAACTATGGCTACACCTTC. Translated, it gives CASSLNNNYGYTF.

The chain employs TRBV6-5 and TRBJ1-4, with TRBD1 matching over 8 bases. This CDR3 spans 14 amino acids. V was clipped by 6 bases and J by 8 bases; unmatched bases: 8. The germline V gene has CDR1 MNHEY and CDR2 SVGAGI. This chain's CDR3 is CASSQRTGNEKLFF. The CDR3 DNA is TGTGCCAGCAGCCAAAGGACAGGGAACGAAAAACTGTTTTTT.

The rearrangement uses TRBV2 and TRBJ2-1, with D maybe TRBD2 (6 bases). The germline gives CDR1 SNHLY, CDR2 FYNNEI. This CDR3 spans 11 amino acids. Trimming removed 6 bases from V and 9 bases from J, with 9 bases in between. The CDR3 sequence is CASRSEGEQFF. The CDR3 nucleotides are TGTGCCAGCAGATCGGAGGGTGAGCAGTTCTTC.

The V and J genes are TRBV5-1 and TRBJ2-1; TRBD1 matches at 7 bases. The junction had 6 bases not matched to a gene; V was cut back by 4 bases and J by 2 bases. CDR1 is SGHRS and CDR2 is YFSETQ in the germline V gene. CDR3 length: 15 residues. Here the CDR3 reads CASSDSGTAYNEQFF. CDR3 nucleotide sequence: TGCGCCAGCAGCGACTCCGGGACAGCCTACAATGAGCAGTTCTTC.

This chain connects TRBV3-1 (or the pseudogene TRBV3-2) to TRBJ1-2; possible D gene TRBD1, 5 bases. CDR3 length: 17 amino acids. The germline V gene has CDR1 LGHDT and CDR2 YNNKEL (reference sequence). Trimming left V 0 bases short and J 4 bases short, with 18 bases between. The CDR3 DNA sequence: TGTGCCAGCAGCCAAGATGGGGCTCAAGGGTTGGGCTATGGCTACACCTTC. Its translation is CASSQDGAQGLGYGYTF.

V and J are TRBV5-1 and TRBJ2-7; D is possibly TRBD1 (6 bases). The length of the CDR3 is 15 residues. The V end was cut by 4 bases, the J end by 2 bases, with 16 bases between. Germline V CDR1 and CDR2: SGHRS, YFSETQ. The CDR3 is CASSRPDRTAYEQYF. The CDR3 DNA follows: TGCGCCAGCAGCAGGCCCGACAGGACCGCCTACGAGCAGTACTTC.

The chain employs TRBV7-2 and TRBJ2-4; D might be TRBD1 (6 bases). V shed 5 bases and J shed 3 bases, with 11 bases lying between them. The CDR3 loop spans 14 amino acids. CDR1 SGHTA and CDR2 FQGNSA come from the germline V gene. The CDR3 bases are TGTGCCAGCAGCCTGGGACACCTCAAAAACATTCAGTACTTC. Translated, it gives CASSLGHLKNIQYF.

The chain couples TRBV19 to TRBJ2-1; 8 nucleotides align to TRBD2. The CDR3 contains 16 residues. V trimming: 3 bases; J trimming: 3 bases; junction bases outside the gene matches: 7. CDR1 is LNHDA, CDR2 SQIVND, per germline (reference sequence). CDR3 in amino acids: CASSMFAGGLYNEQFF. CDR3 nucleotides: TGTGCCAGTAGTATGTTTGCGGGAGGACTCTACAATGAGCAGTTCTTC. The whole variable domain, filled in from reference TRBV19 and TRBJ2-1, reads DGGITQSPKYLFRKEGQNVTLSCEQNLNHDAMYWYRQDPGQGLRLIYYSQIVNDFQKGDIAEGYSVSREKKESFPLTVTSAQKNPTAFYLCASSMFAGGLYNEQFFGPGTRLTVL.

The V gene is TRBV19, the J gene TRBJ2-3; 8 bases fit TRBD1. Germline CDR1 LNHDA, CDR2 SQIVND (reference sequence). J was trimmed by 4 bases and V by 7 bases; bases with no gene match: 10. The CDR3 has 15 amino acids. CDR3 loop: CASNHRGTGADTQYF. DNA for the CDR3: TGTGCCAGTAATCATCGCGGGACAGGTGCAGATACGCAGTATTTT.

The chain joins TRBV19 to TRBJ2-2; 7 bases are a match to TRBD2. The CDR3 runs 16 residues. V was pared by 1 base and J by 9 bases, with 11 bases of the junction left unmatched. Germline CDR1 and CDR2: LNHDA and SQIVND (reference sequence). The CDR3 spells CASSIGSRLASRELFF. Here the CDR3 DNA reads TGTGCCAGTAGTATAGGGTCGAGACTAGCAAGCCGGGAGCTGTTTTTT.

The CDR3: CAISRDTFTGELFF. The CDR3 nucleotides read TGTGCCATCAGTAGGGACACCTTCACCGGGGAGCTGTTTTTT. The chain recombines TRBV10-3 with TRBJ2-2; D is possibly TRBD1 (6 bases). The CDR3 extends over 14 amino acids. Trimming removed 5 bases at V and 4 bases at J, with 11 bases between. Germline V gives CDR1 ENHRY, CDR2 SYGVKD.

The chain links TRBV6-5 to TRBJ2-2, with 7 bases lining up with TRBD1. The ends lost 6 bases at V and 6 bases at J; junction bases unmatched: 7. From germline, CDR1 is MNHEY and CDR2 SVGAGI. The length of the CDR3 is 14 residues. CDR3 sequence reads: CASRLGQEPGELFF. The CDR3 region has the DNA TGTGCCAGCAGGTTAGGACAGGAGCCCGGGGAGCTGTTTTTT.

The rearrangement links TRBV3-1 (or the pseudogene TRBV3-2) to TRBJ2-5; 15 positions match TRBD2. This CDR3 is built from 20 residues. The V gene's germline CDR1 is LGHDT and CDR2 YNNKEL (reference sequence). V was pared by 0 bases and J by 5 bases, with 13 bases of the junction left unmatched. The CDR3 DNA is TGTGCCAGCAGCCAAGAGGAGGGGACTAGCGGGGGGCCCGGTATGGAGACCCAGTACTTC. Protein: CASSQEEGTSGGPGMETQYF.

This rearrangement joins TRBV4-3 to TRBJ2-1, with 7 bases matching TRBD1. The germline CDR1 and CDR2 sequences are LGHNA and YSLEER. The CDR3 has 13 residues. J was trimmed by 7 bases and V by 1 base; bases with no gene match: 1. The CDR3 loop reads CASSQAGGNEQFF. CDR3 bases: TGCGCCAGCAGCCAAGCAGGGGGAAATGAGCAGTTCTTC.

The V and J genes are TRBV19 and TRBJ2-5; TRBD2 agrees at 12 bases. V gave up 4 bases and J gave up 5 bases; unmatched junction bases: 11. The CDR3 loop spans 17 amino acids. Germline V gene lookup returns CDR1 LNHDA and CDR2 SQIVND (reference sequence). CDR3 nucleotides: TGTGCCAGTAGTACACTATTACTAGCGGGGGGAACGGAGACCCAGTACTTC. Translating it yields CASSTLLLAGGTETQYF.

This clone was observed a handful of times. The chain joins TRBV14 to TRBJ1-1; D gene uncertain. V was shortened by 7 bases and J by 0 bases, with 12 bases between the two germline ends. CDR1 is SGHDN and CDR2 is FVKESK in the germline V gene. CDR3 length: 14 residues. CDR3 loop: CASTRGSMNTEAFF. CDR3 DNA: TGTGCCAGCACACGCGGATCCATGAACACTGAAGCTTTCTTT. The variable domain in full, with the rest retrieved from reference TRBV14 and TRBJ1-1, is EAGVTQFPSHSVIEKGQTVTLRCDPISGHDNLYWYRRVMGKEIKFLLHFVKESKQDESGMPNNRFLAERTGGTYSTLKVQPAELEDSGVYFCASTRGSMNTEAFFGQGTRLTVV.

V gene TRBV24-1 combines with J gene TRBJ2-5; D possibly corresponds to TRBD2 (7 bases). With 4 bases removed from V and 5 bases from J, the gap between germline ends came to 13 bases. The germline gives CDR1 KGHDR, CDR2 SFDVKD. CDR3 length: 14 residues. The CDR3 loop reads CATSDGGRGETQYF. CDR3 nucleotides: TGTGCCACCAGTGACGGGGGGCGCGGGGAGACCCAGTACTTC.

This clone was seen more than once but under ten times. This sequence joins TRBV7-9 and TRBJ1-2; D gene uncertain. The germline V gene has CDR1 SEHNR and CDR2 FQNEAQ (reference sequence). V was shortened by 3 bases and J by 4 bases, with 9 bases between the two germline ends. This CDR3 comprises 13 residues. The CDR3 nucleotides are TGTGCCAGCAGCTTTGGGCAGACCTATGGCTACACCTTC. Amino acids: CASSFGQTYGYTF.

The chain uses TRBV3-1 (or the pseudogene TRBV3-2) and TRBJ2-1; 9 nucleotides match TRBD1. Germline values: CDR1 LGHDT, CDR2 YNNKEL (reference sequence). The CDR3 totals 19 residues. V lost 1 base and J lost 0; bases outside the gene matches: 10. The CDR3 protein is CASSQVGQGFSSSYNEQFF. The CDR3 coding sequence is TGTGCCAGCAGCCAAGTGGGACAGGGATTTTCGAGCTCCTACAATGAGCAGTTCTTC.

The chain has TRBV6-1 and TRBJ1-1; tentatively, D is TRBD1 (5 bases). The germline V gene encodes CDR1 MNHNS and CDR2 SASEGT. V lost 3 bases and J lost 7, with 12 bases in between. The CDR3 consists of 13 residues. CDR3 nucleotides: TGTGCCAGCAGTGACCCAGGGATCCGTGAAGCTTTCTTT. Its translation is CASSDPGIREAFF.

In nucleotides, the CDR3 is TGTGCCTGGGGGGGTGGGGGCGGCTACACCTTC. It codes for CAWGGGGGYTF. The chain couples TRBV30 to TRBJ1-2; D might be TRBD1 (6 bases). Germline V gene data show CDR1 as GTSNPN and CDR2 as SVGIG (reference sequence). The CDR3 loop spans 11 amino acids. V lost 5 bases and J lost 8, with 12 bases in between.

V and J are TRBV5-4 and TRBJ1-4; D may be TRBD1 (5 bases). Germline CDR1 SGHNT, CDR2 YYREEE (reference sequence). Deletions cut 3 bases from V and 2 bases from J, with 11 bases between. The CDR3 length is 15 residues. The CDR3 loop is CASSSGTRTNEKLFF. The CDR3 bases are TGTGCCAGCAGCTCGGGGACTCGCACTAATGAAAAACTGTTTTTT.

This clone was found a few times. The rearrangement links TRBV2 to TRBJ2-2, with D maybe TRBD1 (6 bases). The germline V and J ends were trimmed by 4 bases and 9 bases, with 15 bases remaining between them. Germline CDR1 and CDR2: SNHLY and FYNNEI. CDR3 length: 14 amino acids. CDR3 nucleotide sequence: TGTGCCAGCAGTGTGGACAGTGGGGCCCGGGAGCTGTTTTTT. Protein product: CASSVDSGARELFF.